Shown below are 19 T cell receptor beta chains from a single sample sequenced in a study of blood T cell repertoires in COVID-19. The protocol was immunoSEQ multiplex PCR, while the TCRdb copy is restricted to in-frame clones and leaves out a portion. The sample consists of more than 400,000 clones, approximately 85% of them appearing once. Sequencing input: peripheral blood. All receptors come from a human donor in a cohort sampled during active COVID-19.

There are a few counts of this clone. V is TRBV30 and J is TRBJ2-7, with TRBD1 matching over 7 bases. The CDR3 extends over 12 amino acids. V shed 7 bases and J 2 bases; nucleotides not matched to a gene: 5. Germline-derived CDR1 and CDR2 are GTSNPN and SVGIG (reference sequence). CDR3 coding DNA: TGTGCCTACGGACAGGAGACCTACGAGCAGTACTTC. Protein sequence: CAYGQETYEQYF. The full variable domain, in which reference TRBV30 and TRBJ2-7 provide the parts outside the CDR3, is SQTIHQWPATLVQPVGSPLSLECTVEGTSNPNLYWYRQAAGRGLQLLFYSVGIGQISSEVPQNLSASRPQDRQFILSSKKLLLSDSGFYLCAYGQETYEQYFGPGTRLTVT.

The chain recombines TRBV6-1 with TRBJ1-2; D uncertain. Germline V gene sequence: CDR1 MNHNS, CDR2 SASEGT. There are 12 residues in the CDR3. Deletions cut 1 base from V and 8 bases from J, with 8 bases between. The DNA of the CDR3 is TGTGCCAGCAGTGAAGGCCGAGGCGGCTACACCTTC. Its protein product is CASSEGRGGYTF.

The rearrangement links TRBV19 to TRBJ2-2; 8 bases map to TRBD2. Unmatched junction bases numbered 11, after V lost 7 bases and J lost 4 bases. Germline CDR1 and CDR2: LNHDA and SQIVND (reference sequence). This CDR3 has 16 residues. The CDR3 protein is CASTISVGRATGELFF. The CDR3, as DNA: TGTGCCAGTACAATATCGGTCGGGAGGGCCACCGGGGAGCTGTTTTTT.

V gene TRBV6-2 or TRBV6-3 combines with J gene TRBJ2-3, with 8 bases that match TRBD2. This CDR3 has 15 residues. Germline V gives CDR1 MNHEY, CDR2 SVGEGT. V lost 0 bases to trimming and J lost 14 bases; unmatched junction nucleotides: 13. CDR3 bases: TGTGCCAGCAGTTACTCGAATTATGTCAGCGGGAGTCGGTATTTT. It codes for CASSYSNYVSGSRYF.

CDR3: CASSGGQGIRDEQYF. DNA for the CDR3: TGTGCCAGCAGTGGAGGACAGGGGATTCGTGACGAGCAGTACTTC. This chain uses TRBV2 with TRBJ2-7; 9 nucleotides line up with TRBD1. The CDR3 totals 15 residues. The V gene's germline CDR1 is SNHLY and CDR2 FYNNEI. V shed 4 bases and J 5 bases; nucleotides not matched to a gene: 9.

The chain links TRBV19 to TRBJ1-2, with D unresolved. The V gene's germline CDR1 is LNHDA and CDR2 SQIVND (reference sequence). The CDR3 sequence is 13 residues long. The ends were cut back, 6 bases at V and 2 bases at J, with 10 bases in the middle. The CDR3 nucleotides are TGTGCCAGTAGCCCACAGTTGAACTATGGCTACACCTTC. Protein product: CASSPQLNYGYTF.

This chain uses TRBV18 with TRBJ1-3; D might be TRBD1 (5 bases). V lost 5 bases, J lost 2 bases, and 16 bases lay in between. The CDR3 loop spans 16 amino acids. The germline CDR1 and CDR2 sequences are KGHSH and LQKENI. This CDR3 reads CASSSQGQPPGNTIYF. The DNA of the CDR3 is TGTGCCAGCTCAAGCCAAGGACAACCGCCTGGAAACACCATATATTTT.

The chain uses TRBV5-6 and TRBJ1-6, with 10 bases that match TRBD1. Trimming cost V 3 bases and J 10 bases; bases outside gene matches: 4. Germline CDR1 is SGHDT and CDR2 is YYEEEE. The CDR3 runs 14 residues. The CDR3 DNA follows: TGTGCCAGCAGCTGGGGGACAGGGGAATCACCCCTCCACTTT. Translated, it gives CASSWGTGESPLHF.

The V and J genes are TRBV10-3 and TRBJ2-7, with D possibly being TRBD1 (6 bases). CDR1 and CDR2 (germline): ENHRY, SYGVKD. The CDR3 loop spans 14 amino acids. The V gene lost 4 bases and the J gene lost 2 bases, with 12 bases spanning the gap. The CDR3, as DNA: TGTGCCATCAGTGGGACAGCGGATACCTACGAGCAGTACTTC. Protein product: CAISGTADTYEQYF.

This clone occurred a few times. This chain joins TRBV5-1 and TRBJ2-7, with 8 bases aligning to TRBD1. This CDR3 has 14 amino acids. Trimming took 5 bases from V and 2 from J; bases not matched to a gene: 6. Per germline, CDR1 SGHRS and CDR2 YFSETQ. Here the CDR3 DNA reads TGCGCCAGCAGTCAGACAGGGGAACCCTACGAGCAGTACTTC. It encodes CASSQTGEPYEQYF.

The rearrangement joins TRBV6-2 or TRBV6-3 to TRBJ2-7; 7 bases are shared with TRBD1. The germline V gene has CDR1 MNHEY and CDR2 SVGEGT. The CDR3 has 14 amino acids. The ends lost 5 bases at V and 4 bases at J; junction bases unmatched: 8. Here the CDR3 reads CASSPGDRMYEQYF. The DNA of the CDR3 is TGTGCCAGCAGTCCAGGGGACAGAATGTACGAGCAGTACTTC.

This clone was seen a handful of times. The chain links TRBV7-2 to TRBJ1-4, with D possibly TRBD1 on 5 matching bases. V lost 0 bases and J 13 bases, leaving 12 bases between the germline ends. The CDR3 totals 13 residues. Germline assignment: CDR1 SGHTA and CDR2 FQGNSA. CDR3: CASSLAWQGRLFF. CDR3 nucleotides: TGTGCCAGCAGCTTAGCGTGGCAGGGTCGACTGTTTTTT.

CDR3 sequence reads: CSVEEGSGGDEQFF. The CDR3 region has the DNA TGCAGCGTTGAAGAAGGGTCTGGGGGGGATGAGCAGTTCTTC. The chain recombines TRBV29-1 with TRBJ2-1, with 7 bases matching TRBD2. In germline, CDR1 is SQVTM, CDR2 ANQGSEA. The CDR3 totals 14 residues. J was trimmed by 8 bases and V by 0 bases; bases with no gene match: 7.

A few counts support this clone. The chain is built from TRBV18 and TRBJ1-1; no clear D. In germline, CDR1 is KGHSH, CDR2 LQKENI. This CDR3 spans 15 amino acids. The V and J ends lost 3 bases and 1 base respectively, with 12 bases between them. This chain's CDR3 is CASSPLGSPNTEAFF. CDR3 nucleotide sequence: TGTGCCAGCTCACCGCTCGGGTCTCCGAACACTGAAGCTTTCTTT.

This chain links TRBV5-1 with TRBJ2-5; 11 bases are shared with TRBD2. Germline V CDR1 and CDR2: SGHRS, YFSETQ. Germline trimming cut 5 bases from V and 3 bases from J; bases unmatched to any gene: 6. The CDR3 is 15 residues long. The CDR3 nucleotides are TGCGCCAGCAGTCATCTAGCGGGAGGCGAAGAGACCCAGTACTTC. It encodes CASSHLAGGEETQYF.

The genes are TRBV2 and TRBJ1-2, with TRBD1 matching over 7 bases. After removal of 6 bases from V and 4 bases from J, the junction contained 11 bases not matched to a gene. The CDR3 sequence is 15 residues long. Germline values: CDR1 SNHLY, CDR2 FYNNEI. This chain's CDR3 is CASSLGTAGSYGYTF. The CDR3 DNA sequence: TGTGCCAGCAGCCTGGGGACAGCTGGGTCCTATGGCTACACCTTC.

V usage is TRBV7-9 and J usage is TRBJ2-5, with 11 bases aligning to TRBD2. CDR1 SEHNR and CDR2 FQNEAQ come from the germline V gene (reference sequence). The CDR3 spans 18 residues. The trim removed 1 base at V and 5 bases at J, leaving 12 bases unmatched. The CDR3 region is CASSLETRASGRRETQYF. The CDR3 nucleotides are TGTGCCAGCAGCTTAGAGACTAGGGCTAGCGGGAGGAGGGAGACCCAGTACTTC.

The rearrangement links TRBV4-3 to TRBJ1-2, with D possibly TRBD1 on 6 matching bases. Germline lookup yields CDR1 LGHNA and CDR2 YSLEER. The V end lost 0 bases, the J end lost 4 bases, and 12 bases lay between the germline ends. CDR3 length: 15 residues. The CDR3 spells CASSQEGAQVYGYTF. Written as DNA, the CDR3 is TGCGCCAGCAGCCAAGAGGGGGCCCAGGTCTATGGCTACACCTTC.

V and J are TRBV19 and TRBJ2-5, with D unresolved. Germline CDR1 reads LNHDA; CDR2 reads SQIVND (reference sequence). The CDR3 extends over 11 amino acids. With 11 bases removed from V and 7 bases from J, the gap between germline ends came to 14 bases. The CDR3 nucleotides are TGTGCCCAACCCAAGCCGGGGACCCAGTACTTC. Translation gives CAQPKPGTQYF.